The 24 T cell receptor beta chains below come from one sample, sequenced in a study of T cells in Graves' hyperthyroidism and ophthalmopathy. RNA transcripts were the template for amplifying TCR beta CDR3 regions. The HTBI primer set drove a first-round RT-PCR of the TCR CDR3. TCRdb itself ran the multiplex PCR reads through MiXCR, one entry per CDR3 protein. The sample has under 700,000 distinct CDR3 sequences, approximately 16% seen once. The specimen was blood. The receptors were sampled from a woman under 30 with Graves' hyperthyroidism.

The V and J genes are TRBV7-9 and TRBJ2-7, with D perhaps TRBD1 (6 bases). Germline V gives CDR1 SEHNR, CDR2 FQNEAQ (reference sequence). The V end lost 3 bases, the J end lost 3 bases, and 9 bases lay between the germline ends. The CDR3 totals 13 residues. CDR3 region: CASSFQGNYEQYF. The CDR3 bases are TGTGCCAGCAGCTTTCAGGGGAACTACGAGCAGTACTTC.

Only a few counts were recorded for this clonotype. J is TRBJ2-2 and V is TRBV11-3; D perhaps matches TRBD1 (7 bases). V was shortened by 0 bases and J by 4 bases, with 15 bases between the two germline ends. The CDR3 length is 17 residues. Germline CDR1 reads SGHNT; CDR2 reads YENEEA. The CDR3 DNA sequence: TGTGCCAGCAGCTTAGAGTCGCCAGGGGGGACCACCGGGGAGCTGTTTTTT. It is translated as CASSLESPGGTTGELFF.

This clonotype was recorded a few times. The gene calls are TRBV20-1 and TRBJ1-4, with TRBD1 matching over 9 bases. Looked up from germline, CDR1 is DFQATT and CDR2 is SNEGSKA (reference sequence). This CDR3 spans 14 amino acids. Trimming removed 6 bases from V and 1 base from J; junction bases left unmatched: 3. CDR3 in DNA: TGCAGTGCACCGGACAGGGGAACTAATGAAAAACTGTTTTTT. Protein product: CSAPDRGTNEKLFF.

This clonotype was picked up many times. The CDR3 DNA reads as TGTGCCAGCAGTGAAGCGCTTCTAGCGGGGGTCTACAATGAGCAGTTCTTC. As protein: CASSEALLAGVYNEQFF. The rearrangement links TRBV2 to TRBJ2-1, with 10 bases identical to TRBD2. CDR1 and CDR2 (germline): SNHLY, FYNNEI. The CDR3 length is 17 residues. V shed 0 bases, J shed 3 bases, and the junction held 5 bases outside the gene matches.

The chain combines TRBV7-2 with TRBJ2-1; weak D call: TRBD2 (7 bases). The CDR3 totals 18 residues. Deletions cut 6 bases from V and 7 bases from J, with 28 bases between. CDR1 SGHTA and CDR2 FQGNSA come from the germline V gene. CDR3 nucleotides: TGTGCCAGCAGTTTCCGATCCCCAGGGCGAGGGGGGGGAAATGAGCAGTTCTTC. Its translation: CASSFRSPGRGGGNEQFF.

This clonotype showed up just a few times. The chain employs TRBV5-1 and TRBJ1-4; D may be TRBD1 (5 bases). Trimming stripped 1 base from V and 6 bases from J, with 10 bases between. From germline, CDR1 is SGHRS and CDR2 YFSETQ. The CDR3 spans 14 residues. CDR3 sequence: CASSLRTNDEKLFF. CDR3 DNA: TGCGCCAGCAGCTTGCGGACAAACGATGAAAAACTGTTTTTT.

The sample holds many counts of this clonotype. The V gene is TRBV12-3 or TRBV12-4, the J gene TRBJ1-5, with D unresolved. The CDR3 has 12 residues. The V gene lost 1 base and the J gene lost 5 bases, with 3 bases spanning the gap. CDR3 protein: CASSLEYQPQHF. In nucleotides, the CDR3 is TGTGCCAGCAGTTTAGAATATCAGCCCCAGCATTTT.

This chain connects TRBV24-1 to TRBJ2-5; D not certain. Trimming cost V 5 bases and J 1 base, with 7 bases left between them. Germline V gives CDR1 KGHDR, CDR2 SFDVKD. The CDR3 consists of 13 residues. CDR3 nucleotides: TGTGCCACCAGTGCAGGCCCCCAAGAGACCCAGTACTTC. Translated: CATSAGPQETQYF.

As to this clonotype: Just one base apart from a much larger clone, this may be a read error. The chain uses TRBV20-1 and TRBJ2-5; maybe TRBD2 (6 bases). Trimming left V 6 bases short and J 9 bases short, with 26 bases between. This CDR3 spans 15 amino acids. Germline V gene data show CDR1 as DFQATT and CDR2 as SNEGSKA (reference sequence). The CDR3 DNA follows: TGCAGTGCCAAGCCGGCTAGCGTCAACCTGGGGGCCCAGTACTTC. Translated, it gives CSAKPASVNLGAQYF.

This clonotype was seen repeatedly, ten times or more. The chain carries TRBV7-6 and TRBJ2-1; 9 bases align to TRBD2. This CDR3 is built from 16 residues. The V segment lost 1 base and the J segment 8 bases; nucleotides outside the gene matches: 9. Per the germline V gene, CDR1 is SGHVS and CDR2 is FNYEAQ. CDR3 region: CASSLEAGGLAYEQFF. The CDR3 DNA reads as TGTGCCAGCAGCTTAGAGGCCGGCGGACTAGCGTATGAGCAGTTCTTC.

This clonotype has ten or more counts. This rearrangement joins TRBV28 to TRBJ2-5, with D tentatively TRBD1 (6 bases). The CDR3 has 14 amino acids. From germline, CDR1 is MDHEN and CDR2 SYDVKM. V was cut by 5 bases and J by 2 bases, with 12 bases left in between. The DNA of the CDR3 is TGTGCCAGCAGTACCCAGGACAGTCAAGAGACCCAGTACTTC. This codes for CASSTQDSQETQYF.

The chain links TRBV7-3 to TRBJ2-2, with a weak D call TRBD1 (5 bases). The CDR3 has 17 residues. Looked up from germline, CDR1 is SGHTA and CDR2 is FQGTGA. V was shortened by 4 bases and J by 5 bases, with 20 bases between the two germline ends. The CDR3 sequence is CASSSSPDKGFTGELFF. CDR3 sequence (DNA): TGTGCCAGCAGCTCCTCCCCGGACAAGGGCTTTACCGGGGAGCTGTTTTTT.

This clonotype was seen ten or more times. The chain employs TRBV3-1 and TRBJ2-7; D is perhaps TRBD1 or TRBD2 (5 bases each). Trimming took 4 bases from V and 1 from J, leaving 20 bases between them. The CDR3 is 17 residues long. Looked up from germline, CDR1 is LGHDT and CDR2 is YNNKEL (reference sequence). The CDR3 protein is CASSRTVTGAISYEQYF. For the CDR3, the DNA is TGTGCCAGCAGCCGAACCGTGACCGGGGCGATTTCCTACGAGCAGTACTTC.

The chain recombines TRBV12-3 or TRBV12-4 with TRBJ1-2; the D gene is possibly TRBD1 (5 bases). The CDR3 totals 17 residues. Trimming took off 5 bases at V and 7 bases at J, with 26 bases between the two ends. CDR3: CASSPVGGVAGRGGYTF. In DNA form, the CDR3 reads TGTGCCAGCAGTCCAGTGGGGGGTGTTGCAGGGAGGGGTGGCTACACCTTC.

Ten or more counts support this clonotype. The chain links TRBV5-1 to TRBJ2-1, with 7 bases that match TRBD1. This CDR3 has 13 amino acids. CDR1 and CDR2 (germline): SGHRS, YFSETQ. V shed 1 base, J shed 6 bases, and the junction held 1 base outside the gene matches. For the CDR3, the DNA is TGCGCCAGCAGCTTGAACAGGGGCAATGAGCAGTTCTTC. This encodes CASSLNRGNEQFF.

This clonotype was observed many times. The genes are TRBV5-1 and TRBJ2-1; 9 bases agree with TRBD1. Germline V CDR1 and CDR2: SGHRS, YFSETQ. The CDR3 covers 16 residues. V was clipped by 4 bases and J by 6 bases; unmatched bases: 11. CDR3 DNA sequence: TGCGCCAGCAGCAGAGAACAGGGGGCGCGAAGCAATGAGCAGTTCTTC. Protein: CASSREQGARSNEQFF.

The rearrangement joins TRBV28 to TRBJ2-5, with 8 bases lining up with TRBD1. The CDR3 has 18 residues. The V gene end was trimmed by 7 bases and the J gene end by 1 base; junction bases not matched to a gene: 17. From germline, CDR1 is MDHEN and CDR2 SYDVKM. The CDR3 coding sequence is TGTGCCAGCACGTATGCCGGGACAGGTTCCCCTTTCCAAGAGACCCAGTACTTC. Translating it yields CASTYAGTGSPFQETQYF.

The chain is built from TRBV30 and TRBJ1-2, with TRBD1 matching over 9 bases. Germline trimming cut 7 bases from V and 2 bases from J; bases unmatched to any gene: 8. In germline, CDR1 is GTSNPN, CDR2 SVGIG (reference sequence). This CDR3 has 14 residues. CDR3 protein: CALNPGTGNYGYTF. In nucleotides, the CDR3 is TGTGCCTTGAACCCCGGGACAGGGAACTATGGCTACACCTTC.

Many counts were recorded for this clonotype. A junction boundary mismatches the germline segment, possibly from a read error. The genes are TRBV5-1 and TRBJ2-1, with 9 positions matching TRBD1. The V gene's germline CDR1 is SGHRS and CDR2 YFSETQ. This CDR3 has 15 residues. The CDR3 reads CASSLTGGSYNEQFF. The CDR3 nucleotides read TGTGCCAGCAGCTTGACAGGGGGTTCCTACAATGAGCAGTTCTTC.

Ten or more counts support this clonotype. The CDR3, as DNA: TGCGCCAGCAGTGGGACTAGCGGGAGGTACCAGATGGGCTACGAGCAGTACTTC. Protein: CASSGTSGRYQMGYEQYF. The chain recombines TRBV10-1 with TRBJ2-7, with 14 bases matching TRBD2. V lost 4 bases, J lost 3 bases, and 11 bases stayed unmatched. Germline CDR1 and CDR2: WNHNN and SYGVQD (reference sequence). The CDR3 totals 18 residues.

J is TRBJ1-2 and V is TRBV10-3; perhaps TRBD1 as D (5 bases). Trimming left V 6 bases short and J 3 bases short, with 11 bases between. The CDR3 consists of 13 residues. Germline V gene lookup returns CDR1 ENHRY and CDR2 SYGVKD. CDR3 nucleotide sequence: TGTGCCATCAGGCCAGGGTCGGACTATGGCTACACCTTC. Protein: CAIRPGSDYGYTF.

In this sample, this clonotype turned up a few times. The rearrangement joins TRBV4-3 to TRBJ1-3, with D possibly matching TRBD1 (6 bases). This CDR3 is built from 17 residues. Germline assignment: CDR1 LGHNA and CDR2 YSLEER. V lost 4 bases and J 0 bases, leaving 16 bases between the germline ends. DNA of the CDR3: TGCGCCAGCAGCCCGTCACAGGGAGGGCGCTCTGGAAACACCATATATTTT. Encoded protein: CASSPSQGGRSGNTIYF.

This clonotype was observed at least ten times. The chain joins TRBV20-1 to TRBJ2-7; a possible D gene is TRBD1 (5 bases). Trimming removed 6 bases at V and 5 bases at J, with 20 bases between. CDR1 is DFQATT and CDR2 is SNEGSKA in the germline V gene (reference sequence). The length of the CDR3 is 14 residues. The CDR3 DNA follows: TGCAGTGCGTATTGGGTGCAGGGCCCGAACGAGCAGTACTTC. Translated, it gives CSAYWVQGPNEQYF.

The chain is built from TRBV25-1 and TRBJ1-2, with 7 bases fitting TRBD1. After removal of 4 bases from V and 5 bases from J, the junction contained 4 bases not matched to a gene. This CDR3 region has 13 residues. Germline V gives CDR1 MGHDK, CDR2 SYGVNS. DNA for the CDR3: TGTGCCAGCAGTGCGACAGGGAAATATGGCTACACCTTC. Translation: CASSATGKYGYTF.